This TCR beta chain was sequenced during a study of control samples from healthy donors and cancer patients. Germline V gives CDR1 SNHLY, CDR2 FYNNEI. The V segment lost 6 bases and the J segment 1 base; nucleotides outside the gene matches: 5. The CDR3 totals 15 residues. Only in-frame clones appear in the TCRdb table, and some are missing; sequencing was by immunoSEQ multiplex PCR. The sample records about 120,000 clones, roughly 92% being singletons. Sequencing was carried out using blood. This receptor was obtained from a man in his late teens or twenties in good health. V is TRBV2 and J is TRBJ2-3; 9 bases are shared with TRBD1. CDR3 nucleotide sequence: TGTGCCAGCAGCGAACAGGGGGCAGGCACAGATACGCAGTATTTT. This codes for CASSEQGAGTDTQYF. The whole variable domain, filled in from reference TRBV2 and TRBJ2-3, reads EPEVTQTPSHQVTQMGQEVILRCVPISNHLYFYWYRQILGQKVEFLVSFYNNEISEKSEIFDDQFSVERPDGSNFTLKIRSTKLEDSAMYFCASSEQGAGTDTQYFGPGTRLTVL.